This T cell receptor (beta chain) was found in a study of cytomegalovirus exposure and HLA in healthy donors. Study-wide findings and caveats: In a later analysis, common viral pathogens appeared linked to several of the most significant clusters.

In the case of this clone: Its antigen is undetermined.

The PCR made use of 60 Vbeta and 13 Jbeta primers. Measured with immunoSEQ multiplex PCR; TCRdb has only the in-frame clones, and not every one. Of fewer than 110,000 clones in the sample, under 85% were seen once. The CDR3 totals 16 residues. Trimming cost V 4 bases and J 0 bases; bases outside gene matches: 9. CDR1 and CDR2 from the germline V gene are SGHTA and FQGNSA. Material: PBMCs. The receptor was derived from a man aged 45 to 65 in good health and CMV-seropositive. The J gene is TRBJ2-7, the V gene TRBV7-2, with TRBD2 matching over 7 bases. In nucleotides, the CDR3 is TGTGCCAGCAGCTCCCCAGGTAGCGGGCGCTCCTACGAGCAGTACTTC. Translated, it gives CASSSPGSGRSYEQYF.